Below are 15 T cell receptor beta chains sequenced from a single sample in a study of cytomegalovirus exposure and HLA in healthy donors. The primer mix had 60 Vbeta and 13 Jbeta primers. Sequencing used immunoSEQ multiplex PCR; TCRdb keeps in-frame clones, though not all of them. The sample has more than 90,000 clones, more than 65% seen once. Sequencing input: PBMCs. These receptors originate from a woman aged 25 to 39 in good health and CMV-seronegative.

This chain joins TRBV5-1 and TRBJ1-2; possible D gene TRBD1, 6 bases. V dropped 3 bases and J dropped 5 bases, with 11 bases sitting between them. The germline CDR1 and CDR2 sequences are SGHRS and YFSETQ. The CDR3 contains 13 residues. The DNA of the CDR3 is TGCGCCAGCAGCTCACAGGGTGAATATGGCTACACCTTC. Translated, it gives CASSSQGEYGYTF.

The chain joins TRBV4-1 to TRBJ2-1; the match to TRBD2 covers 8 bases. V gave up 2 bases and J gave up 8 bases; unmatched junction bases: 11. Germline assignment: CDR1 MGHRA and CDR2 YSYEKL. This CDR3 is built from 16 residues. CDR3 loop: CASSQIPGGPGDEQFF. The DNA for the CDR3 is TGCGCCAGCAGCCAAATTCCGGGAGGGCCAGGGGATGAGCAGTTCTTC.

Of note for this clone: In this CDR3 the conserved last residue, phenylalanine or tryptophan, is missing, so a read error is likely. The limits of the CDR3 on the DNA are not certain, so only TCRdb's listed CDR3 is given. J is TRBJ2-4 and V is TRBV5-1; TRBD2 is the table's D call and was not checked against the DNA. In germline, CDR1 is SGHRS, CDR2 YFSETQ. The CDR3 numbers 16 amino acids, ends counted. The chain's CDR3 is CASSLLAAASWVPRVL.

This clone has a single count. This chain's CDR3 is CASSVGAQGTEAFF. CDR3 DNA sequence: TGTGCCAGCAGCGTAGGGGCACAGGGAACTGAAGCTTTCTTT. This chain connects TRBV9 to TRBJ1-1, with TRBD1 as a possible D gene (6 bases). The germline gives CDR1 SGDLS, CDR2 YYNGEE. Trimming took 0 bases from V and 5 from J, leaving 11 bases between them. This CDR3 is 14 amino acids long.

The chain links TRBV25-1 to TRBJ1-2, with TRBD1 as a possible D gene (5 bases). Germline CDR1 reads MGHDK; CDR2 reads SYGVNS. The CDR3 has 14 residues. Deletions cut 4 bases from V and 7 bases from J, with 16 bases between. The CDR3 loop reads CASSVPGRVSGYTF. CDR3 in DNA: TGTGCCAGCAGTGTCCCAGGGAGGGTCTCTGGCTACACCTTC.

The rearrangement uses TRBV7-2 and TRBJ1-3; 7 positions match TRBD1. Germline loops: CDR1 SGHTA, CDR2 FQGNSA. CDR3 length equals 14 residues. V was clipped by 5 bases and J by 2 bases; unmatched bases: 3. The CDR3 coding sequence is TGTGCCAGCAGCGCCCAGGGGGCTGGAAACACCATATATTTT. It specifies CASSAQGAGNTIYF.

This chain joins TRBV7-2 and TRBJ2-2; a possible D gene is TRBD1 (6 bases). Deletions cut 5 bases from V and 6 bases from J, with 16 bases between. This CDR3 has 15 amino acids. Germline V lookup: CDR1 SGHTA, CDR2 FQGNSA. This CDR3 reads CASSIISGGPGELFF. The CDR3 DNA reads as TGTGCCAGCAGCATAATTTCTGGGGGCCCCGGGGAGCTGTTTTTT.

This clone was observed a few times. The V and J genes are TRBV4-2 and TRBJ2-7, with 7 nucleotides matching TRBD2. This CDR3 spans 15 amino acids. V was pared by 1 base and J by 6 bases, with 9 bases of the junction left unmatched. The germline V gene has CDR1 LGHNA and CDR2 YNFKEQ. For the CDR3, the DNA is TGTGCCAGCAGCCAAGGTGTTCCTAGCGGATCCGAGCAGTACTTC. It encodes CASSQGVPSGSEQYF.

Turning to this clone: This sample includes further DNA sequences coding for the same CDR3. The gene calls are TRBV19 and TRBJ1-5; tentative D call: TRBD1 (6 bases). Trimming took 8 bases from V and 13 from J, leaving 15 bases between them. Germline V gives CDR1 LNHDA, CDR2 SQIVND (reference sequence). CDR3 length: 11 residues. CDR3 nucleotide sequence: TGTGCCAGTGGACCATACGGGACACAGCATTTT. It specifies CASGPYGTQHF.

The V gene is TRBV30, the J gene TRBJ2-3; D may be TRBD1 (6 bases). Trimming took 1 base from V and 2 from J, leaving 10 bases between them. Germline V gene lookup returns CDR1 GTSNPN and CDR2 SVGIG (reference sequence). The CDR3 has 14 amino acids. CDR3 in DNA: TGTGCCTGGAGTGGAAAGGGACACACAGATACGCAGTATTTT. Translated, it gives CAWSGKGHTDTQYF.

There are a few counts of this clone. The chain links TRBV29-1 to TRBJ2-3, with D possibly matching TRBD1 (6 bases). CDR1 SQVTM and CDR2 ANQGSEA come from the germline V gene. The CDR3 consists of 14 residues. V dropped 6 bases and J dropped 0 bases, with 13 bases sitting between them. The CDR3 nucleotides are TGCAGCGTGACAGGAATAACTAGCACAGATACGCAGTATTTT. It yields the protein CSVTGITSTDTQYF.

The chain couples TRBV7-8 to TRBJ1-5; D may be TRBD1 (6 bases). V was cut by 0 bases and J by 4 bases, with 16 bases left in between. CDR3 length: 17 amino acids. Germline loops: CDR1 SGHVS, CDR2 FQNEAQ. CDR3 sequence (DNA): TGTGCCAGCAGCTTAGCTAACCGGGGGGCTTTGAATCAGCCCCAGCATTTT. Translation: CASSLANRGALNQPQHF.

This clone was seen a few times. The rearrangement joins TRBV11-2 to TRBJ1-4, with TRBD1 as a possible D gene (5 bases). The germline gives CDR1 SGHAT, CDR2 FQNNGV. Trimming shortened V by 0 bases and J by 0 bases, and 17 bases separated the two germline ends. The CDR3 covers 19 residues. The chain's CDR3 is CASSLDLIRAPSTNEKLFF. As DNA, the CDR3 is TGTGCCAGCAGCTTAGATCTTATCAGGGCCCCATCAACTAATGAAAAACTGTTTTTT.

The rearrangement links TRBV11-3 to TRBJ2-1; the match to TRBD1 covers 7 bases. The V gene's germline CDR1 is SGHNT and CDR2 YENEEA. The ends lost 5 bases at V and 3 bases at J; junction bases unmatched: 7. The length of the CDR3 is 15 residues. The CDR3 loop is CASSLQGLYYNEQFF. The DNA for the CDR3 is TGTGCCAGCAGCCTACAGGGGCTATACTACAATGAGCAGTTCTTC. Variable domain in full (rest from reference TRBV11-3 and TRBJ2-1): EAGVVQSPRYKIIEKKQPVAFWCNPISGHNTLYWYLQNLGQGPELLIRYENEEAVDDSQLPKDRFSAERLKGVDSTLKIQPAELGDSAVYLCASSLQGLYYNEQFFGPGTRLTVL.

This clone was picked up a small number of times. The chain employs TRBV4-3 and TRBJ1-5; TRBD1 agrees at 9 bases. The CDR3 has 15 residues. Germline V gene lookup returns CDR1 LGHNA and CDR2 YSLEER. V shed 1 base and J 6 bases; nucleotides not matched to a gene: 4. CDR3 bases: TGCGCCAGCAGCCAAGTACAGGGGGCGAGTCAGCCCCAGCATTTT. Translating it yields CASSQVQGASQPQHF.